The rows below give T cell receptor beta chains drawn from one sample of a study of T cell repertoires in cytomegalovirus infection. MiXCR, run by TCRdb on the reads, gives a single entry per CDR3 protein. The profile shows roughly 120,000 distinct CDR3 sequences, around 32% of them singletons. These receptors are not linked to any known antigen. This specimen consisted of CD8+ T cells from cultured PBMCs, obtained from culture after CMV antigen stimulation. The receptors shown here come from a human donor in good health (CMV status not recorded). Some clones in this sample may be carry-over from other donors' samples. CDR3s include the opening cysteine and the closing phenylalanine or tryptophan. D genes are given only for firm matches. Rows may omit the clone size; those that give it use once, few, many or a size class.

CDR3aa	CDR3nt	len	v_gene	j_gene	d_gene	abundance
CASSPPGEASPLHF	TGTGCCAGCAGTCCCCCAGGGGAGGCTTCACCCCTCCACTTT	14	TRBV12-3/TRBV12-4	TRBJ1-6	-	few
CASSEYGARGETQYF	TGTGCCAGCAGTGAATATGGGGCGCGGGGAGAGACCCAGTACTTC	15	TRBV2	TRBJ2-5	-	-
CASSRDRGGDEQYF	TGTGCCAGCAGCAGGGACAGGGGGGGAGACGAGCAGTACTTC	14	TRBV28	TRBJ2-7	TRBD1	-
CARTMEYLGNTEAFF	TGTGCCAGGACCATGGAATATCTAGGGAACACTGAAGCTTTCTTT	15	TRBV2	TRBJ1-1	-	-
CASSYSRTRDTEAFF	TGTGCCAGCAGTTACTCAAGGACGAGGGACACTGAAGCTTTCTTT	15	TRBV6-5	TRBJ1-1	-	-
CASSLPGSSYEQYF	TGTGCCAGCAGCTTACCAGGAAGCTCCTACGAGCAGTACTTC	14	TRBV11-2	TRBJ2-7	-	-
CASSSKRFRETQYF	TGTGCCAGCAGCTCCAAGAGGTTTCGAGAGACCCAGTACTTC	14	TRBV7-6	TRBJ2-5	-	medium-sized
CASSVQARDSPLHF	TGTGCCAGCAGTGTACAGGCCCGGGATTCACCCCTCCACTTT	14	TRBV27	TRBJ1-6	-	few
CASSPQLGEQYF	TGTGCCAGTAGTCCTCAACTTGGGGAGCAGTACTTC	12	TRBV19	TRBJ2-7	-	few
CASSPFGGGNEKLFF	TGTGCCAGCAGCCCTTTTGGGGGGGGCAATGAAAAACTGTTTTTT	15	TRBV28	TRBJ1-4	-	-
CASSQFGTGGDEQYF	TGCGCCAGCAGCCAGTTCGGGACAGGGGGCGACGAGCAGTACTTC	15	TRBV4-1	TRBJ2-7	TRBD1	-